This entry describes one T cell receptor (beta chain). TCRdb's copy holds only in-frame clones and misses some; the assay was immunoSEQ multiplex PCR. The sample comprises approximately 150,000 clones, about nine tenths of which are singletons, and approximately 4% rests with the top ten. V lost 1 base to trimming and J lost 11 bases, with 12 bases between them. In germline, CDR1 is SGDLS, CDR2 YYNGEE. This CDR3 has 12 amino acids. The data belong to a study of blood T cell repertoires in COVID-19. This chain uses TRBV9 with TRBJ1-1; the D gene is possibly TRBD1 (5 bases). The sequencing sample was made of PBMCs or T cells enriched from blood (not recorded which). This TCR came from a woman in her thirties or forties who had been exposed to COVID-19. The CDR3 is CASSVFAGTAFF. The DNA of the CDR3 is TGTGCCAGCAGCGTATTCGCGGGGACGGCTTTCTTT.